This is a list of T cell receptor beta chains from one sample in a study of vaccination and CD4 T cells after COVID-19. The antigens these receptors bind are not known. TCRdb reprocessed the PCR reads via MiXCR and lists one record per CDR3 protein. The repertoire holds roughly 13,000 distinct CDR3 sequences, roughly 24% seen once, with 15% to 20% in the top ten. Source: CD4+ T cells from blood, cultured in vitro, taken after SARS-CoV-2 vaccination. These receptors came from a human donor who had recovered from COVID-19. Both conserved end residues are part of each CDR3. The D gene is left open where the match is weak. Clone size is stated in some rows and not others, as once, few, many or a class when expanded.

>TRBJ2-1|NA|TRBV6-2/TRBV6-3|TRBD2
TGTGCCAGCAGGACTAGCGGGAGGGCCAATGAGCAGTTCTTC
CASRTSGRANEQFF
>TRBJ1-5|NA|TRBV6-2/TRBV6-3|NA
TGTGCCAGCACCCCATTGGGCAGGGGCAATCAGCCCCAGCATTTT
CASTPLGRGNQPQHF
>TRBJ2-7|few|TRBV19|NA
TGTGCCAGTGCCCGGGACAAGACCTACGAGCAGTACTTC
CASARDKTYEQYF
>TRBJ1-5|few|TRBV6-5|TRBD1
TGTGCCAGCAGTTACGGGGACAGGGGGGATAATCAGCCCCAGCATTTT
CASSYGDRGDNQPQHF
>TRBJ2-7|NA|TRBV27|NA
TGTGCCAGCAGTTTACTCGGGTTTCAGGGCTCCTACGAGCAGTACTTC
CASSLLGFQGSYEQYF
>TRBJ1-1|NA|TRBV18|NA
TGTGCCAGCTCACCGCGGACGGGGAACACTGAAGCTTTCTTT
CASSPRTGNTEAFF
>TRBJ2-2|NA|TRBV28|NA
TGTGCCAGCAGAAAAACGGGACTTACCGGGGAGCTGTTTTTT
CASRKTGLTGELFF
>TRBJ2-3|few|TRBV18|NA
TGTGCCAGCTCCCACCAGACAGCGACTAGCACAGATACGCAGTATTTT
CASSHQTATSTDTQYF
>TRBJ2-2|NA|TRBV11-2|NA
TGTGCCAGCAGCCGGCCGGGACTGAACACCGGGGAGCTGTTTTTT
CASSRPGLNTGELFF
>TRBJ2-2|few|TRBV4-3|NA
TGCGCCAGCAGCCAGTTGGCAGACACCGGGGAGCTGTTTTTT
CASSQLADTGELFF
>TRBJ1-6|few|TRBV5-6|NA
TGTGCCAGCAGCCGGTCGGCAGGGGTGGCTTCACCCCTCCACTTT
CASSRSAGVASPLHF
>TRBJ1-1|NA|TRBV20-1|NA
TGCAGGGGAGCGAGGGGAACTGGAGCTTTCTTT
CRGARGTGAFF
>TRBJ2-2|few|TRBV6-5|TRBD2
TGTGCCAGCAGTTCACCACGGGGCGGGAGGGCCGGCTCCGGGGAGCTGTTTTTT
CASSSPRGGRAGSGELFF
>TRBJ1-3|NA|TRBV10-3|NA
TGTGCCATCAGTGAGTCAGGGGGCTCTGGAAACACCATATATTTT
CAISESGGSGNTIYF
>TRBJ2-3|few|TRBV28|TRBD1
TGTGCCAGCAGTACCCGAAGGGGGCGCGGCACAGATACGCAGTATTTT
CASSTRRGRGTDTQYF
>TRBJ1-6|NA|TRBV28|NA
TGTGCCAGCAGTTTAAAGTCTGCAAGCTCCTATAATTCACCCCTCCACTTT
CASSLKSASSYNSPLHF
>TRBJ2-2|NA|TRBV6-1|NA
TGTGCCAGCAGATTACAGTCGTTCACCGGGGAGCTGTTTTTT
CASRLQSFTGELFF
>TRBJ2-7|NA|TRBV20-1|TRBD2
TGCAGTGCTAGTCCCGGGACTAGCGGCGGCTACGAGCAGTACTTC
CSASPGTSGGYEQYF
>TRBJ1-4|NA|TRBV20-1|TRBD1
TGCAGTGCTAGAGGCGGACAGGGGGCTTCTAATGAAAAACTGTTTTTT
CSARGGQGASNEKLFF
>TRBJ1-5|NA|TRBV5-1|TRBD1
TGCGCCAGCAGCTTCGGACAGGGCGGGCAGCCCCAGCATTTT
CASSFGQGGQPQHF
>TRBJ2-1|NA|TRBV19|NA
TGTGCCAGTAGTATTAACAGCCTTCGGGTCTTC
CASSINSLRVF
>TRBJ1-2|few|TRBV18|NA
TGTGCCAGCTCATTATCCGGGGGCCGGTATGGCTACACCTTC
CASSLSGGRYGYTF
>TRBJ2-7|NA|TRBV11-3|NA
TGTGCCAGCAGCTTTGGGCGGTCGGGTAACCACGAGCAGTACTTC
CASSFGRSGNHEQYF
>TRBJ2-2|NA|TRBV20-1|NA
TGCAGTGTTGGCAGGGGTGCGAACACCGGGGAGCTGTTTTTT
CSVGRGANTGELFF
>TRBJ1-1|few|TRBV6-1|NA
TGTGCCAGCAGGTTGGGGGGCTCGCGAACTGAAGCTTTCTTT
CASRLGGSRTEAFF
>TRBJ2-7|few|TRBV20-1|NA
TGCAGTGCTAGAGGGGCGCGGGGCGGGGAAAGCTCCTACGAGCAGTACTTC
CSARGARGGESSYEQYF
>TRBJ2-3|NA|TRBV9|NA
TGTGCCAGCAGCGTAGAGGGAAGGCTCACAGATACGCAGTATTTT
CASSVEGRLTDTQYF
>TRBJ2-5|NA|TRBV10-3|TRBD2
TGTGCCATCAGTGAGCGGATTGGGACTAGCGGGAGACAAGAGACCCAGTACTTC
CAISERIGTSGRQETQYF
>TRBJ2-2|NA|TRBV6-2/TRBV6-3|NA
TGTGCCAGCAGTTACCAGCCGCTTTCCACCGGGGAGCTGTTTTTT
CASSYQPLSTGELFF
>TRBJ1-5|few|TRBV28|NA
TGTGCCAGCAGTTCGGGACCCTCCCAGCATTTT
CASSSGPSQHF
>TRBJ1-5|NA|TRBV28|TRBD1
TGTGCCAGCAGTCTAGCGGGACAGTTCGTTTCCCTTTACTATAGCAATCAGCCCCAGCATTTT
CASSLAGQFVSLYYSNQPQHF
>TRBJ2-3|few|TRBV7-7|TRBD2
TGTGCCAGCAGCCTTCAACTAGCGTCTAGCACAGATACGCAGTATTTT
CASSLQLASSTDTQYF
>TRBJ2-1|few|TRBV6-5|TRBD2
TGTGCCAGCAGTTGGGGGCTAGCGGGAGTGAATGAGCAGTTCTTC
CASSWGLAGVNEQFF
>TRBJ1-2|NA|TRBV12-3/TRBV12-4|NA
TGTGCCAGCAGTTTTGGCGACAATGCTAACTATGGCTACACCTTC
CASSFGDNANYGYTF
>TRBJ2-3|NA|TRBV5-1|NA
TGCGCCAGCACCAGGGACGTTACCTCAGATACGCAGTATTTT
CASTRDVTSDTQYF
>TRBJ2-1|NA|TRBV6-2/TRBV6-3|TRBD2
TGTGCCAGCAGTTCTCCGACTAGCGGGAGGGCCTGGAATGAGCAGTTCTTC
CASSSPTSGRAWNEQFF
>TRBJ1-5|NA|TRBV19|NA
TGTGCCAGTAGCTGGACAGATTTTAGCAATCAGCCCCAGCATTTT
CASSWTDFSNQPQHF
>TRBJ2-3|NA|TRBV4-3|TRBD2
TGCGCCAGCAGCCAAGATACTGTAGCGGGAGCAACAGATACGCAGTATTTT
CASSQDTVAGATDTQYF
>TRBJ1-4|NA|TRBV19|NA
TGTGCCAGTAGTACCCATGAAAAACTGTTTTTT
CASSTHEKLFF
>TRBJ1-2|few|TRBV25-1|TRBD1
TGTGCCAGCAGTGAAACTAACAGACAGGGGCGGGATGGCTACACCTTC
CASSETNRQGRDGYTF
>TRBJ2-3|NA|TRBV7-9|TRBD2
TGTGCCAGCAGCTCGGGACTAGCGGGGTCCCGCACAGATACGCAGTATTTT
CASSSGLAGSRTDTQYF
>TRBJ2-4|few|TRBV4-2|TRBD2
TGTGCCAGCAGCCAAGGGCTAGCGGGGTACGGGACCCTAGCCAAAAACATTCAGTACTTC
CASSQGLAGYGTLAKNIQYF
>TRBJ2-5|NA|TRBV18|NA
TGTGCCAGCTCACCGGGACCGACCCAAGAGACCCAGTACTTC
CASSPGPTQETQYF
>TRBJ1-5|NA|TRBV29-1|NA
TGCAGCGTTGCGGAGAGCAATCAGCCCCAGCATTTT
CSVAESNQPQHF
>TRBJ2-7|few|TRBV10-2|TRBD1
TGCGCCAGCACCGACCCACGGACAGGGGCCTACGAGCAGTACTTC
CASTDPRTGAYEQYF
>TRBJ2-7|NA|TRBV28|NA
TGTGCCAGCAATAACAGGGTTGGGACCTACGAGCAGTACTTC
CASNNRVGTYEQYF
>TRBJ1-1|few|TRBV20-1|NA
TGCAGTGCTGCGGACGTGACATTCGAGAACACTGAAGCTTTCTTT
CSAADVTFENTEAFF
>TRBJ2-7|few|TRBV14|TRBD1
TGTGCCAGCAGCCTACCGGGACAGGGGGCCTACGAGCAGTACTTC
CASSLPGQGAYEQYF
>TRBJ1-1|few|TRBV27|NA
TGTGCCAGCAGTCCTATTGGCCCCACAGGACCGAACACTGAAGCTTTCTTT
CASSPIGPTGPNTEAFF
>TRBJ2-5|NA|TRBV5-1|TRBD1
TGCGCCAGCAGCTTGGAGTTGACAGGGACGGTTAAGACCCAGTACTTC
CASSLELTGTVKTQYF
>TRBJ1-1|once|TRBV18|NA
TGTGCCAGCTCACGCCAGGTTGAAGCTTTCTTT
CASSRQVEAFF
>TRBJ2-1|once|TRBV7-2|TRBD2
TGTGCCAGCAGCGCCAGGGGGGGACTAGCGGGAGTGAATGAGCAGTTCTTC
CASSARGGLAGVNEQFF
>TRBJ1-5|NA|TRBV6-1|NA
TGTACCAGCAGAAAAACAGAGCATAGCAATCAGCCCCAGCATTTT
CTSRKTEHSNQPQHF
>TRBJ1-5|medium-sized|TRBV15|NA
TGTGCCACCAGCAGAGATCTTACACCCGCCGAGCCCCAGCATTTT
CATSRDLTPAEPQHF
>TRBJ2-2|NA|TRBV6-5|NA
TGTGCCAGCAGTTACCGCTGGCGGACGAACACCGGGGAGCTGTTTTTT
CASSYRWRTNTGELFF